The 7 T cell receptor beta chains in this list originate from one sample, sequenced in a study of technical replicates of blood from a handful of donors. Measured with immunoSEQ multiplex PCR; TCRdb has only the in-frame clones, and not every one. Of about 97,000 clones listed, less than 95% are singletons. Sequencing was performed on T cells isolated from PBMCs. Receptors originate from a human donor in good health.

The chain carries TRBV25-1 and TRBJ2-1, with 9 bases lining up with TRBD2. The CDR3 loop spans 15 amino acids. V gave up 2 bases and J gave up 9 bases; unmatched junction bases: 8. The germline CDR1 and CDR2 sequences are MGHDK and SYGVNS. DNA for the CDR3: TGTGCCAGCAGTGAAGCGGGAGGGAGTACAGGTGAGCAGTTCTTC. Translated, it gives CASSEAGGSTGEQFF.

The chain combines TRBV5-5 with TRBJ2-3; D possibly corresponds to TRBD1 (6 bases). The CDR3 consists of 16 residues. Trimming removed 4 bases at V and 1 base at J, with 16 bases between. CDR1 and CDR2 (germline): SGHKS, YYEKEE (reference sequence). CDR3 sequence: CASSPEQGRRTDTQYF. The DNA of the CDR3 is TGTGCCAGCAGCCCGGAACAGGGACGCCGCACAGATACGCAGTATTTT.

This clone was seen just once. The J gene is TRBJ1-3, the V gene TRBV21-1. TRBV21-1 is a known pseudogene. The CDR3 is made up of 16 amino acids. The CDR3: CASSKSRRGRGNTIYF. In DNA form, the CDR3 reads TGTGCCAGCAGCAAATCTAGGCGAGGAAGAGGAAACACCATATATTTT.

The chain has TRBV6-6 and TRBJ1-1; no firm D call. The germline V and J ends were trimmed by 6 bases and 7 bases, with 9 bases remaining between them. The CDR3 totals 11 residues. Looked up from germline, CDR1 is MNHNY and CDR2 is SVGAGI (reference sequence). This CDR3 reads CASRMSFEAFF. CDR3 coding DNA: TGTGCCAGCAGGATGAGCTTTGAAGCTTTCTTT.

The chain uses TRBV30 and TRBJ1-2; D is unclear. Trimming pared 7 bases from V and 2 bases from J, leaving 17 bases between. The germline CDR1 and CDR2 sequences are GTSNPN and SVGIG (reference sequence). The CDR3 runs 14 residues. CDR3 sequence reads: CALTWTRENYGYTF. The CDR3 DNA reads as TGTGCCTTAACGTGGACTAGGGAAAACTATGGCTACACCTTC.

The J gene is TRBJ1-5, the V gene TRBV2, with D uncertain. Trimming pared 4 bases from V and 7 bases from J, leaving 11 bases between. Germline V gene data show CDR1 as SNHLY and CDR2 as FYNNEI. This CDR3 has 13 amino acids. The CDR3 spells CASSGTGEQPQHF. The CDR3 DNA reads TGTGCCAGCAGTGGTACTGGGGAGCAGCCCCAGCATTTT.

The count of this clone is one. At the DNA level, this CDR3 is encoded by other sequences in the same sample as well. The chain uses TRBV7-9 and TRBJ1-1; D gene uncertain. V was pared by 5 bases and J by 4 bases, with 8 bases between. This CDR3 is built from 12 residues. Germline V gives CDR1 SEHNR, CDR2 FQNEAQ (reference sequence). The CDR3 sequence: CASSQGGTEAFF. Here the CDR3 DNA reads TGTGCCAGCAGCCAAGGAGGCACTGAAGCTTTCTTT.